The 28 T cell receptor beta chains below come from one sample, sequenced in a study of PD-L1 blockade in urothelial cancer. Using immunoSEQ multiplex PCR, the repertoire was profiled, and TCRdb retains in-frame clones only, with some absent. The data contain 90,000 to 120,000 clones, about 85% of them singletons. The sample consisted of PBMCs, taken around atezolizumab (anti-PD-L1) treatment. The receptors derive from a man aged 50-59 years with urothelial cancer.

J is TRBJ2-2 and V is TRBV20-1; D unclear. This CDR3 is built from 11 residues. The germline V and J ends were trimmed by 1 base and 7 bases, with 4 bases remaining between them. Germline values: CDR1 DFQATT, CDR2 SNEGSKA (reference sequence). The CDR3 here is CSARALGELFF. The CDR3 coding sequence is TGCAGTGCTAGAGCACTCGGGGAGCTGTTTTTT.

The chain couples TRBV5-4 to TRBJ2-3, with 10 bases identical to TRBD1. V shed 10 bases, J shed 2 bases, and the junction held 4 bases outside the gene matches. Germline-derived CDR1 and CDR2 are SGHNT and YYREEE (reference sequence). CDR3 length: 13 amino acids. CDR3 amino acids: CAGGTGDTDTQYF. CDR3 nucleotide sequence: TGTGCCGGAGGGACAGGGGACACAGATACGCAGTATTTT.

This chain joins TRBV28 and TRBJ2-7; D might be TRBD2 (5 bases). The germline V gene has CDR1 MDHEN and CDR2 SYDVKM. The CDR3 totals 14 residues. With 7 bases removed from V and 7 bases from J, the gap between germline ends came to 20 bases. This CDR3 is CASKRGPRGIEQYF. Here the CDR3 DNA reads TGTGCCAGCAAGCGAGGACCCCGAGGGATTGAGCAGTACTTC.

J is TRBJ2-1 and V is TRBV7-8; 8 bases line up with TRBD2. The germline CDR1 and CDR2 sequences are SGHVS and FQNEAQ. This CDR3 region has 16 residues. V dropped 5 bases and J dropped 3; count of bases not matched to a gene: 9. CDR3 protein: CASSPTGGPFYNEQFF. The CDR3 DNA sequence: TGTGCCAGCAGCCCTACGGGGGGGCCATTCTACAATGAGCAGTTCTTC.

This chain uses TRBV10-3 with TRBJ2-2; D may be TRBD2 (6 bases). CDR3 size: 14 residues. The V end lost 6 bases, the J end lost 4 bases, and 12 bases lay between the germline ends. Germline V CDR1 and CDR2: ENHRY, SYGVKD. In nucleotides, the CDR3 is TGTGCCATCAGAGCCGGACTAAGCACCGGGGAGCTGTTTTTT. It specifies CAIRAGLSTGELFF.

Here the CDR3 DNA reads TGTGCCAGCAGCCCATCCCCCGGGAGGGCCGTCCACAATGAGCAGTTCTTC. Its protein product is CASSPSPGRAVHNEQFF. V and J are TRBV7-2 and TRBJ2-1; 8 positions match TRBD2. CDR3 size: 17 residues. Unmatched junction bases numbered 14, after V lost 5 bases and J lost 5 bases. Germline V gives CDR1 SGHTA, CDR2 FQGNSA.

The chain is built from TRBV19 and TRBJ2-3; 10 bases fit TRBD2. From germline, CDR1 is LNHDA and CDR2 SQIVND (reference sequence). The CDR3 loop spans 15 amino acids. After removal of 3 bases from V and 4 bases from J, the junction contained 4 bases not matched to a gene. Here the CDR3 reads CASSMRLAGADTQYF. CDR3 DNA: TGTGCCAGTAGTATGCGGCTAGCGGGAGCAGATACGCAGTATTTT.

In its sample, this clone was seen once. This chain links TRBV7-8 with TRBJ1-5, with D perhaps matching TRBD1 (5 bases). Germline CDR1 is SGHVS and CDR2 is FQNEAQ. V was cut by 0 bases and J by 2 bases, with 17 bases left in between. The CDR3 loop spans 18 amino acids. Here the CDR3 reads CASSLARFVGVGNQPQHF. Written as DNA, the CDR3 is TGTGCCAGCAGCTTAGCGCGGTTTGTAGGGGTCGGCAATCAGCCCCAGCATTTT.

The chain is built from TRBV5-6 and TRBJ2-7, with D maybe TRBD2 (6 bases). Germline CDR1 reads SGHDT; CDR2 reads YYEEEE. The CDR3 loop spans 15 amino acids. V lost 3 bases and J 2 bases, leaving 15 bases between the germline ends. The CDR3 sequence is CASSSLGLPTYEQYF. CDR3 bases: TGTGCCAGCAGCTCTTTAGGACTACCGACCTACGAGCAGTACTTC.

The chain combines TRBV2 with TRBJ2-7; 7 bases map to TRBD1. V gave up 8 bases and J gave up 2 bases; unmatched junction bases: 3. The CDR3 totals 12 residues. Germline CDR1 is SNHLY and CDR2 is FYNNEI. The CDR3 nucleotides are TGTGCCAGCTGGGACAGTACCTACGAGCAGTACTTC. Its translation is CASWDSTYEQYF.

V usage is TRBV7-9 and J usage is TRBJ2-4, with D perhaps TRBD2 (6 bases). The CDR3 length is 15 residues. Between the trimmed V and J ends, which lost 2 bases and 4 bases, there was a span of 12 bases. CDR1 is SEHNR, CDR2 FQNEAQ, per germline (reference sequence). In DNA form, the CDR3 reads TGTGCCAGCAGCTTAAGTCCGGAGGGGAAAAACATTCAGTACTTC. Encoded protein: CASSLSPEGKNIQYF.

In its sample, this clone was seen a few times. The chain employs TRBV30 and TRBJ1-5; D uncertain. The CDR3 loop spans 13 amino acids. CDR1 and CDR2 (germline): GTSNPN, SVGIG (reference sequence). V was trimmed by 1 base and J by 3 bases, leaving 7 bases between them. CDR3 amino acids: CAWSGSYNQPQHF. The CDR3 DNA sequence: TGTGCCTGGAGTGGGTCCTACAATCAGCCCCAGCATTTT.

The chain links TRBV14 to TRBJ2-7; TRBD2 aligns across 10 bases. The CDR3 length is 16 residues. The trim removed 4 bases at V and 0 bases at J, leaving 6 bases unmatched. Germline V gene sequence: CDR1 SGHDN, CDR2 FVKESK. CDR3 region: CASSPGLAVYSYEQYF. The CDR3 bases are TGTGCCAGCAGCCCTGGACTAGCGGTATACTCCTACGAGCAGTACTTC.

This sequence joins TRBV19 and TRBJ1-5; TRBD1 matches at 7 bases. The CDR3 is made up of 14 amino acids. V shed 5 bases, J shed 7 bases, and the junction held 8 bases outside the gene matches. The germline gives CDR1 LNHDA, CDR2 SQIVND (reference sequence). CDR3 residues: CASSDSGGVQPQHF. CDR3 in DNA: TGTGCCAGTAGTGATTCAGGGGGAGTGCAGCCCCAGCATTTT. The variable domain in full, with the rest retrieved from reference TRBV19 and TRBJ1-5, is DGGITQSPKYLFRKEGQNVTLSCEQNLNHDAMYWYRQDPGQGLRLIYYSQIVNDFQKGDIAEGYSVSREKKESFPLTVTSAQKNPTAFYLCASSDSGGVQPQHFGDGTRLSIL.

This chain uses TRBV4-1 with TRBJ2-5, with D tentatively TRBD1 (8 bases). This CDR3 is built from 15 residues. Trimming took off 5 bases at V and 1 base at J, with 14 bases between the two ends. CDR1 and CDR2 from the germline V gene are MGHRA and YSYEKL. The CDR3, as DNA: TGCGCCAGCAGCAGACAGGGGAGGGGCCAAGAGACCCAGTACTTC. Translated, it gives CASSRQGRGQETQYF.

J is TRBJ1-5 and V is TRBV7-9, with unresolved D. V gave up 2 bases and J gave up 1 base, with 6 bases separating them. This CDR3 has 14 residues. The germline V gene encodes CDR1 SEHNR and CDR2 FQNEAQ (reference sequence). CDR3 sequence reads: CASSLRGSNQPQHF. The CDR3 coding sequence is TGTGCCAGCAGCTTACGGGGAAGCAATCAGCCCCAGCATTTT. Complete variable domain (other parts from reference TRBV7-9 and TRBJ1-5): DTGVSQNPRHKITKRGQNVTFRCDPISEHNRLYWYRQTLGQGPEFLTYFQNEAQLEKSRLLSDRFSAERPKGSFSTLEIQRTEQGDSAMYLCASSLRGSNQPQHFGDGTRLSIL.

This chain connects TRBV25-1 to TRBJ2-5, with D perhaps TRBD1 (5 bases). The length of the CDR3 is 17 residues. Trimming pared 6 bases from V and 0 bases from J, leaving 20 bases between. Germline V lookup: CDR1 MGHDK, CDR2 SYGVNS. The CDR3 DNA is TGTGCCAGCAGAGCGACCTTAGGGGCCCAACACCAAGAGACCCAGTACTTC. Its translation is CASRATLGAQHQETQYF.

J is TRBJ2-2 and V is TRBV7-9; D is uncertain. Germline assignment: CDR1 SEHNR and CDR2 FQNEAQ (reference sequence). The CDR3 is made up of 15 amino acids. V was clipped by 3 bases and J by 4 bases, with 12 bases between them. The CDR3 bases are TGTGCCAGCAGCTTTAGTGGGCTCAGCACCGGGGAGCTGTTTTTT. This gives the protein CASSFSGLSTGELFF. Drawing the rest from reference TRBV7-9 and TRBJ2-2, the complete variable domain is DTGVSQNPRHKITKRGQNVTFRCDPISEHNRLYWYRQTLGQGPEFLTYFQNEAQLEKSRLLSDRFSAERPKGSFSTLEIQRTEQGDSAMYLCASSFSGLSTGELFFGEGSRLTVL.

The chain recombines TRBV23-1 with TRBJ2-1, with 7 bases fitting TRBD1. TRBV23-1 falls under the ORF class, with uncertain function. CDR3 length equals 14 residues. V lost 7 bases and J lost 0; bases outside the gene matches: 3. CDR3 amino acids: CASTRGSSYNEQFF. For the CDR3, the DNA is TGCGCCAGCACCAGGGGGAGCTCCTACAATGAGCAGTTCTTC.

This rearrangement joins TRBV30 to TRBJ2-6; no clear D gene. Germline V lookup: CDR1 GTSNPN, CDR2 SVGIG (reference sequence). Trimming removed 4 bases at V and 0 bases at J, with 16 bases between. This CDR3 has 17 residues. CDR3 DNA sequence: TGTGCCTGGACCCCAGTAGGCGGCTTCTCTGGGGCCAACGTCCTGACTTTC. This encodes CAWTPVGGFSGANVLTF.

The chain recombines TRBV7-9 with TRBJ1-4; 11 positions agree with TRBD1. The V gene's germline CDR1 is SEHNR and CDR2 FQNEAQ (reference sequence). CDR3 length equals 15 residues. The trim removed 5 bases at V and 7 bases at J, leaving 6 bases unmatched. The CDR3 is CASSRGQGAIEKLFF. The DNA for the CDR3 is TGTGCCAGCAGCCGCGGACAGGGGGCAATTGAAAAACTGTTTTTT.

The V and J genes are TRBV21-1 and TRBJ2-1; the D segment call TRBD2 is taken from the table without a DNA check. TRBV21-1 is a documented pseudogene. CDR3 length: 16 residues. The CDR3 sequence: CASGDRDSGRAGEQFF. DNA of the CDR3: TGTGCCAGCGGGGACAGGGATAGCGGGAGAGCGGGTGAGCAGTTCTTC.

The chain is built from TRBV5-5 and TRBJ1-2, with 10 bases identical to TRBD1. CDR3 size: 16 residues. Per germline, CDR1 SGHKS and CDR2 YYEKEE (reference sequence). J was trimmed by 5 bases and V by 0 bases; bases with no gene match: 7. CDR3 loop: CASSLGTGGKAYGYTF. CDR3 nucleotide sequence: TGTGCCAGCAGCTTGGGGACAGGGGGGAAAGCTTATGGCTACACCTTC.

This rearrangement joins TRBV5-1 to TRBJ2-5; 8 nucleotides line up with TRBD1. The V gene end was trimmed by 2 bases and the J gene end by 2 bases; junction bases not matched to a gene: 14. CDR1 SGHRS and CDR2 YFSETQ come from the germline V gene. The CDR3 length is 18 residues. The CDR3 DNA follows: TGCGCCAGCAGCTTCGGTCGGCAGGGGGCTTCCCCACAAGAGACCCAGTACTTC. This gives the protein CASSFGRQGASPQETQYF.

This chain joins TRBV9 and TRBJ2-7; D is ambiguous. This CDR3 is 14 amino acids long. The V gene's germline CDR1 is SGDLS and CDR2 YYNGEE. The V end lost 0 bases, the J end lost 4 bases, and 11 bases lay between the germline ends. The CDR3 spells CASSVDGYSYEQYF. The CDR3 nucleotides are TGTGCCAGCAGCGTAGACGGCTACAGTTACGAGCAGTACTTC. Full variable domain (rest looked up from reference TRBV9 and TRBJ2-7): DSGVTQTPKHLITATGQRVTLRCSPRSGDLSVYWYQQSLDQGLQFLIQYYNGEERAKGNILERFSAQQFPDLHSELNLSSLELGDSALYFCASSVDGYSYEQYFGPGTRLTVT.

The chain has TRBV6-6 and TRBJ1-4, with TRBD1 matching over 8 bases. Germline V gene data show CDR1 as MNHNY and CDR2 as SVGAGI (reference sequence). There are 15 residues in the CDR3. V lost 6 bases and J lost 0; bases outside the gene matches: 3. The CDR3 coding sequence is TGTGCCAGCAGGACAGGGGCCTCAACTAATGAAAAACTGTTTTTT. Translation gives CASRTGASTNEKLFF.

The genes are TRBV18 and TRBJ2-1; D is unresolved. Trimming left V 0 bases short and J 10 bases short, with 7 bases between. CDR1 KGHSH and CDR2 LQKENI come from the germline V gene. This CDR3 contains 12 residues. This CDR3 reads CASSPPQVEQFF. CDR3 DNA: TGTGCCAGCTCACCACCCCAGGTCGAGCAGTTCTTC.

The gene calls are TRBV5-4 and TRBJ2-7, with TRBD1 as a possible D gene (6 bases). V was cut by 2 bases and J by 3 bases, with 12 bases left in between. There are 14 residues in the CDR3. CDR1 and CDR2 from the germline V gene are SGHNT and YYREEE (reference sequence). As DNA, the CDR3 is TGTGCCAGCAGCTTAGGGCAGGGGATCTACGAGCAGTACTTC. It encodes CASSLGQGIYEQYF.